These 12 T cell receptor beta chains were all obtained from the same sample, sequenced in a study of cytomegalovirus exposure and HLA in healthy donors (dated by TCRdb to 2015 to 2018). Library preparation was by the immunoSEQ multiplex PCR assay. TCRdb holds this immuneACCESS table with in-frame rearrangements only. Some clones are missing; in checked studies, unresolved V genes explain under half, and the rest has no known cause. For this sample there are approximately 130,000 clones; roughly 84% appear just once. The ten largest clones take up under 2.5% of the sample. Sequencing used PBMCs. These receptors were collected from a woman in her twenties or thirties in good health and CMV-seronegative.

V gene TRBV12-5 combines with J gene TRBJ2-5, with D perhaps matching TRBD2 (5 bases). This CDR3 has 13 residues. Germline V gives CDR1 LGHNT, CDR2 FRNRAP. V dropped 5 bases and J dropped 4 bases, with 11 bases sitting between them. The CDR3: CASGQLGRETQYF. The CDR3, as DNA: TGTGCTAGTGGTCAACTAGGCCGAGAGACCCAGTACTTC. The full variable domain, rest sourced from reference TRBV12-5 and TRBJ2-5, is DARVTQTPRHKVTEMGQEVTMRCQPILGHNTVFWYRQTMMQGLELLAYFRNRAPLDDSGMPKDRFSAEMPDATLATLKIQPSEPRDSAVYFCASGQLGRETQYFGPGTRLLVL.

The chain employs TRBV25-1 and TRBJ1-2; possibly TRBD1 for D (5 bases). Germline values: CDR1 MGHDK, CDR2 SYGVNS. V shed 5 bases and J shed 7 bases, with 14 bases lying between them. The CDR3 extends over 13 amino acids. This CDR3 reads CASSLVSGVGYTF. The CDR3, as DNA: TGTGCCAGCAGTTTGGTTTCGGGGGTTGGCTACACCTTC.

The V and J genes are TRBV29-1 and TRBJ1-4; no firm D call. Trimming cost V 4 bases and J 0 bases, with 9 bases left between them. Per the germline V gene, CDR1 is SQVTM and CDR2 is ANQGSEA. The CDR3 has 14 residues. DNA for the CDR3: TGCAGCGTTGGCCGGGATGCAACTAATGAAAAACTGTTTTTT. Translation gives CSVGRDATNEKLFF.

This clone was picked up one time. This chain uses TRBV2 with TRBJ2-3, with TRBD1 identical over 8 bases. Germline V gene lookup returns CDR1 SNHLY and CDR2 FYNNEI. Unmatched junction bases numbered 7, after V lost 5 bases and J lost 6 bases. The CDR3 extends over 14 amino acids. CDR3 sequence (DNA): TGTGCCAGCAGTAACGACAGGGGATATGATACGCAGTATTTT. Translated: CASSNDRGYDTQYF.

The chain has TRBV7-8 and TRBJ2-7; a possible D gene is TRBD2 (5 bases). Trimming pared 5 bases from V and 0 bases from J, leaving 17 bases between. There are 16 residues in the CDR3. CDR1 and CDR2 (germline): SGHVS, FQNEAQ. In DNA form, the CDR3 reads TGTGCCAGCAGCAGACCATGGACTCGATACTCCTACGAGCAGTACTTC. This codes for CASSRPWTRYSYEQYF.

This clone was found once. The chain recombines TRBV7-2 with TRBJ2-3; TRBD2 agrees at 9 bases. The CDR3 is made up of 15 amino acids. V shed 5 bases and J 3 bases; nucleotides not matched to a gene: 6. CDR1 is SGHTA and CDR2 is FQGNSA in the germline V gene. DNA of the CDR3: TGTGCCAGCAGCCTGCGGGGGGGCCTGACAGATACGCAGTATTTT. Translation: CASSLRGGLTDTQYF.

This chain joins TRBV7-2 and TRBJ2-5; 14 nucleotides align to TRBD2. Germline V gives CDR1 SGHTA, CDR2 FQGNSA. V was pared by 5 bases and J by 1 base, with 6 bases of the junction left unmatched. The CDR3 runs 17 residues. In DNA form, the CDR3 reads TGTGCCAGCAGCCTCGGGACTAGCGGGGGATTCCAAGAGACCCAGTACTTC. It translates to CASSLGTSGGFQETQYF.

This clone was seen a few times. V gene TRBV6-4 combines with J gene TRBJ2-2; no clear D. Looked up from germline, CDR1 is MRHNA and CDR2 is SNTAGT. Trimming cost V 0 bases and J 4 bases, with 3 bases left between them. The CDR3 is 13 amino acids. CDR3 amino acids: CASSDSSTGELFF. As DNA, the CDR3 is TGTGCCAGCAGTGACTCGAGCACCGGGGAGCTGTTTTTT.

The gene calls are TRBV11-3 and TRBJ2-5; 14 positions agree with TRBD2. CDR1 and CDR2 (germline): SGHNT, YENEEA. V shed 5 bases and J 12 bases; nucleotides not matched to a gene: 5. CDR3 length equals 13 residues. CDR3 protein: CASSRGLAGAKYF. The CDR3 DNA sequence: TGTGCCAGCAGCCGGGGACTAGCGGGGGCCAAGTACTTC.

This clone showed up just a few times. The V call is TRBV6-6, the J call TRBJ1-2; 8 positions agree with TRBD1. CDR3 length: 15 residues. Germline V gene lookup returns CDR1 MNHNY and CDR2 SVGAGI (reference sequence). V trimming: 5 bases; J trimming: 3 bases; junction bases outside the gene matches: 8. The CDR3 loop reads CASSADRGGYYGYTF. The CDR3 DNA reads TGTGCCAGCAGTGCAGACAGGGGAGGATACTATGGCTACACCTTC.

The rearrangement links TRBV6-5 to TRBJ2-7, with a tentative D call TRBD1 (6 bases). V lost 2 bases to trimming and J lost 3 bases, with 14 bases between them. The CDR3 is made up of 15 amino acids. The germline V gene has CDR1 MNHEY and CDR2 SVGAGI. CDR3 bases: TGTGCCAGCAGTTACATACCCACAGGGATCTACGAGCAGTACTTC. Translating gives CASSYIPTGIYEQYF.

Written as DNA, the CDR3 is TGTGCCAGAGCGAAACAGGGGGCCTCCTCCTACGAGCAGTACTTC. Encoded protein: CARAKQGASSYEQYF. The gene calls are TRBV5-3 and TRBJ2-7; 9 bases map to TRBD1. TRBV5-3 is recorded as an ORF, its role being uncertain. The J segment lost 0 bases and the V segment lost 7 bases, leaving 8 bases of the junction unmatched. The CDR3 runs 15 residues.